This T cell receptor (beta chain) was captured by sequencing in a study of low-dose radiotherapy and immunotherapy resistance in tumors. cDNA synthesis used a TRAV/TRBV-specific primer set for both chains. TCRs underwent roughly 19 PCR cycles of amplification with a constant-region primer and V-primer adapter. TCRdb reanalysed the reads using MiXCR and keeps one entry per CDR3 protein. The profile shows under 35,000 distinct CDR3 sequences, approximately 49% of them singletons. The sample's time point: after trial treatment. Treatment specified: LDRT plus nivolumab, ipilimumab, low-dose cyclophosphamide and aspirin (RACIN trial). Eligibility required advanced solid tumors lacking tumor-infiltrating lymphocytes. CDR1 is ENHRY and CDR2 is SYGVKD in the germline V gene. V lost 5 bases and J lost 5, with 16 bases in between. The CDR3 is 14 amino acids. In its sample, this clonotype was seen a few times.

This sample comprised PBMCs, obtained after low-dose radiotherapy plus immunotherapy. This TCR came from a male donor with gallbladder cancer. J is TRBJ2-7 and V is TRBV10-3; D remains ambiguous. In DNA, the CDR3 is TGTGCCATCAGTCAGCCGGGTGATGCTAACGAGCAGTACTTC. Translating gives CAISQPGDANEQYF.